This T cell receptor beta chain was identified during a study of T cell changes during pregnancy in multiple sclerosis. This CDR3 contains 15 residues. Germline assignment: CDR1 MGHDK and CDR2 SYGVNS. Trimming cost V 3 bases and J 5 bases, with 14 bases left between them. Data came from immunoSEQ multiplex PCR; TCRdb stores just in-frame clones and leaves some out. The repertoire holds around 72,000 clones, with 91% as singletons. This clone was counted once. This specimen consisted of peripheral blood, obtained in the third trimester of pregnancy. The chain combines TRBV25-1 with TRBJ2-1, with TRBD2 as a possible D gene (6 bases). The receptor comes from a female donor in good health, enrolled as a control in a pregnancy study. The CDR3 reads CASSDGLATHNEQFF. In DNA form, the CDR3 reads TGTGCCAGCAGTGACGGGCTAGCGACCCACAATGAGCAGTTCTTC.